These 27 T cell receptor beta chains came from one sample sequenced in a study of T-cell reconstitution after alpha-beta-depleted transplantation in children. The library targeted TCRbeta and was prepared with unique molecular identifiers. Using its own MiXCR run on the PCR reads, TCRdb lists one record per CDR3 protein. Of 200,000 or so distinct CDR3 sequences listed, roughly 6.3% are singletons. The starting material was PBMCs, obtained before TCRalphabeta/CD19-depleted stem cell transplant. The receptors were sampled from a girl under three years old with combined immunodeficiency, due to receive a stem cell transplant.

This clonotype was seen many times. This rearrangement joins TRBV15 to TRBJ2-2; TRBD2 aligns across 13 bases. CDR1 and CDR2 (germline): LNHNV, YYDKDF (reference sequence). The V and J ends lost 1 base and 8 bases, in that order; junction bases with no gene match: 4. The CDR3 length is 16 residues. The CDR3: CATSRVLAGGSGELFF. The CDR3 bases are TGTGCCACCAGCAGAGTACTAGCGGGAGGGTCAGGGGAGCTGTTTTTT.

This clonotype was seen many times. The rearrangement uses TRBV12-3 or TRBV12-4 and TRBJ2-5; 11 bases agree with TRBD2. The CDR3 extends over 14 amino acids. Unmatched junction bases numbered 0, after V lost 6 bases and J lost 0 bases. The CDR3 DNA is TGTGCCAGCAGGACTAGCGGGAACCAAGAGACCCAGTACTTC. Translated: CASRTSGNQETQYF.

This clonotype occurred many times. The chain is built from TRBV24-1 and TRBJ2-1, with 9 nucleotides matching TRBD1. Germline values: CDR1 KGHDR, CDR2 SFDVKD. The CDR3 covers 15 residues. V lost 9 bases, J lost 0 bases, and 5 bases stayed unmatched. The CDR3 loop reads CATRGQGSSYNEQFF. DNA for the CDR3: TGTGCCACCCGCGGACAGGGGAGCTCCTACAATGAGCAGTTCTTC.

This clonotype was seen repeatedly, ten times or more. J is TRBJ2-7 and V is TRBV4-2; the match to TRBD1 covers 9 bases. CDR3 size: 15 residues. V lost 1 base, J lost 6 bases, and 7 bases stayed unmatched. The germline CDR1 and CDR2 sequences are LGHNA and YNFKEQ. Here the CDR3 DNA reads TGTGCCAGCAGCCAAGTTTGGGACAGGGCCTTCGAGCAGTACTTC. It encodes CASSQVWDRAFEQYF.

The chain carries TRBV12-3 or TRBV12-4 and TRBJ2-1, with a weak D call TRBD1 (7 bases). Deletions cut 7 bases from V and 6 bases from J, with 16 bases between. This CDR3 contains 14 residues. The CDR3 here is CASTLAGGTNEQFF. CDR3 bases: TGTGCCAGCACCTTGGCAGGGGGGACCAATGAGCAGTTCTTC.

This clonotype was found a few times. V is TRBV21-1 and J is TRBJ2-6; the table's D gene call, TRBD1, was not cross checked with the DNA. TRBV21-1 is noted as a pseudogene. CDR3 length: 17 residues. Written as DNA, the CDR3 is TGTGCCAGCAGCAAAGGGGCGGGAGTCTTTGGGGCCAACGTCCTGACTTTC. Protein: CASSKGAGVFGANVLTF.

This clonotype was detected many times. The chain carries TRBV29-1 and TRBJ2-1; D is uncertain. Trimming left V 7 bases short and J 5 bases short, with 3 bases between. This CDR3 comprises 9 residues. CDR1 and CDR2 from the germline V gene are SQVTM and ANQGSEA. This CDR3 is CSADNEQFF. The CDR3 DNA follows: TGCAGCGCTGACAATGAGCAGTTCTTC.

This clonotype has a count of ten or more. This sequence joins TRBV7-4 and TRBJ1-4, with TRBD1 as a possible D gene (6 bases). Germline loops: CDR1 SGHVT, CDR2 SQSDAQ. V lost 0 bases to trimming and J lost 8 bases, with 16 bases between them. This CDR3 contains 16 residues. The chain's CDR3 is CASSLAVGQRREKLFF. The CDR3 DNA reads TGTGCCAGCAGCTTAGCCGTAGGACAGCGTCGGGAAAAACTGTTTTTT.

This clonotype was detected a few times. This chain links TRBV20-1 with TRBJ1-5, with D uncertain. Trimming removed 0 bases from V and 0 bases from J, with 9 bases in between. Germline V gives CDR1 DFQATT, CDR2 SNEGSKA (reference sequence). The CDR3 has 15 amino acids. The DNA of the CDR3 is TGCAGTGCTAGAGATTCCTCGTATAGCAATCAGCCCCAGCATTTT. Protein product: CSARDSSYSNQPQHF.

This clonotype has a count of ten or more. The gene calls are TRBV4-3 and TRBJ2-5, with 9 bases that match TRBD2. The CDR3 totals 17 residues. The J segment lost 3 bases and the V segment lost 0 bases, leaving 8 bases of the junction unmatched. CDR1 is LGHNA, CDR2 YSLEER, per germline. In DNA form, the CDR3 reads TGCGCCAGCAGCCAAGATTTCGCTAGCGGGGAAAAAGAGACCCAGTACTTC. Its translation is CASSQDFASGEKETQYF.

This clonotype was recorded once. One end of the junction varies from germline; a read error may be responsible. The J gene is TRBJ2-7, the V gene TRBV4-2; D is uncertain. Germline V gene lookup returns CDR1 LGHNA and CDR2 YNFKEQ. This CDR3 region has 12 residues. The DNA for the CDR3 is TGTGCCAGCAGCCCTACCTCCCACGAGCAGTACTTC. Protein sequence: CASSPTSHEQYF.

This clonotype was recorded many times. The CDR3 sequence is CASSIPDSYEQYF. In DNA, the CDR3 is TGTGCCAGCAGTATACCGGACAGCTACGAGCAGTACTTC. The chain is built from TRBV28 and TRBJ2-7, with a possible D match to TRBD1 (6 bases). The CDR3 is made up of 13 amino acids. The V and J ends lost 5 bases and 3 bases respectively, with 11 bases between them. CDR1 MDHEN and CDR2 SYDVKM come from the germline V gene.

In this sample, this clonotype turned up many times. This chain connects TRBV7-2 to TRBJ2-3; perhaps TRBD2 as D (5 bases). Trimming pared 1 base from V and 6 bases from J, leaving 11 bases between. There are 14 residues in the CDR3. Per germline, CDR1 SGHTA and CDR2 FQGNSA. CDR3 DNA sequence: TGTGCCAGCAGCTTAGTTAGGCGGGCGGATACGCAGTATTTT. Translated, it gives CASSLVRRADTQYF.

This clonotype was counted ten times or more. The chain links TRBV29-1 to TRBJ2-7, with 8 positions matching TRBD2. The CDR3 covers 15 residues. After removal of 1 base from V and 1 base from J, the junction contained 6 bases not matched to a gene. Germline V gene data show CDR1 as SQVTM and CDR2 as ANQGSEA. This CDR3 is CSVEVGTSGSYEQYF. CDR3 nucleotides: TGCAGCGTTGAAGTGGGCACTAGCGGTTCCTACGAGCAGTACTTC.

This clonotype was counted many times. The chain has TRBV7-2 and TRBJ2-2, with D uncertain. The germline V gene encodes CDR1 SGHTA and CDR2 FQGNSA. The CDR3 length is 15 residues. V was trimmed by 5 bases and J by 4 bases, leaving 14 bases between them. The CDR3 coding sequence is TGTGCCAGCAGCGTGGACCTTAACCCCACCGGGGAGCTGTTTTTT. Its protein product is CASSVDLNPTGELFF.

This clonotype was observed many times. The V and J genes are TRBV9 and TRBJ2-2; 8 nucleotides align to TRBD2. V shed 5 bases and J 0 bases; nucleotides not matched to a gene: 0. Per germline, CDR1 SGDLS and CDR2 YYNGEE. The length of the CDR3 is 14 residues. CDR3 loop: CASRGLANTGELFF. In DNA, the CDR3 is TGTGCCAGCAGGGGACTAGCGAACACCGGGGAGCTGTTTTTT.

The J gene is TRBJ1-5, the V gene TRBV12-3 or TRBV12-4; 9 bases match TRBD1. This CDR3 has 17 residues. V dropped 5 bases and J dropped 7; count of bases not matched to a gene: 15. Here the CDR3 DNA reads TGTGCCAGCAGTCGCAAGTCCCGGGACAGGGAGGGACAGCCCCAGCATTTT. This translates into CASSRKSRDREGQPQHF.

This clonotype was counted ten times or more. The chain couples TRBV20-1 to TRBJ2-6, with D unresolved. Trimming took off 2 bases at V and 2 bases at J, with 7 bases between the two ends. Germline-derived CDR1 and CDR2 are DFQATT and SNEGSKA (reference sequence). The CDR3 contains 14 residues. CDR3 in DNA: TGCAGTGCTAGAAAATCCCCTGGGGCCAACGTCCTGACTTTC. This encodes CSARKSPGANVLTF.

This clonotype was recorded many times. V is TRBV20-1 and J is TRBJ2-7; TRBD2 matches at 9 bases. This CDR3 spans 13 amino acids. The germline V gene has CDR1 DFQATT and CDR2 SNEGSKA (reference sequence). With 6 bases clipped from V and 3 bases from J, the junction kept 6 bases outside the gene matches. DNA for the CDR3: TGCAGTGCGAATAGCGGGAGTGTCTACGAGCAGTACTTC. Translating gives CSANSGSVYEQYF.

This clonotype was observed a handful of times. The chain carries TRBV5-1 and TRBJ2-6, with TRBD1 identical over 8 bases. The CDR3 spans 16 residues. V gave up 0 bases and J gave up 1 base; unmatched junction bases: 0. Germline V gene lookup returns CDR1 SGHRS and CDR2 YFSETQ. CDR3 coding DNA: TGCGCCAGCAGCTTGGACAGGGGGTCTGGGGCCAACGTCCTGACTTTC. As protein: CASSLDRGSGANVLTF. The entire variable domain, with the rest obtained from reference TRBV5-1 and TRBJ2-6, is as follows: KAGVTQTPRYLIKTRGQQVTLSCSPISGHRSVSWYQQTPGQGLQFLFEYFSETQRNKGNFPGRFSGRQFSNSRSEMNVSTLELGDSALYLCASSLDRGSGANVLTFGAGSRLTVL.

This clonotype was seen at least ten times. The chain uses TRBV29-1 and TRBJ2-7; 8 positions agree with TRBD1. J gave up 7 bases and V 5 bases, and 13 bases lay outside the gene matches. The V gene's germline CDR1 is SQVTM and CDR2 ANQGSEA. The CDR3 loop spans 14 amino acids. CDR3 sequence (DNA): TGCAGCGTTAGGGGCCGGACAGGGCGGTGGGAGCAGTACTTC. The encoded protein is CSVRGRTGRWEQYF.

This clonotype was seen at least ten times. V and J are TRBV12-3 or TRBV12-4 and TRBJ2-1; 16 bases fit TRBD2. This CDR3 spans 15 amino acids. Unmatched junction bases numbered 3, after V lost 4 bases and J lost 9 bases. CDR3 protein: CASSYGTSGRVEQFF. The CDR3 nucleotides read TGTGCCAGCAGTTATGGGACTAGCGGGAGGGTTGAGCAGTTCTTC.

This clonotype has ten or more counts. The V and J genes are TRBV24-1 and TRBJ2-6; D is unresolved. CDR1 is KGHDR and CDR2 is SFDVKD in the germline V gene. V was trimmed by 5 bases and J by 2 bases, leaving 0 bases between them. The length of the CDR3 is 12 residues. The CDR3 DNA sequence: TGTGCCACCAGTGCTGGGGCCAACGTCCTGACTTTC. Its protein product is CATSAGANVLTF.

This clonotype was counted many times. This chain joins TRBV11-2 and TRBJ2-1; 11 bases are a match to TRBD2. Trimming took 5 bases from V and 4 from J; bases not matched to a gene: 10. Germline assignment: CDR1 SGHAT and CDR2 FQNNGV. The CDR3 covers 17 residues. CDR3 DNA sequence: TGTGCCAGCAGCCGGACTAGCGGGTCCTTAGGGTACAATGAGCAGTTCTTC. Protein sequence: CASSRTSGSLGYNEQFF.

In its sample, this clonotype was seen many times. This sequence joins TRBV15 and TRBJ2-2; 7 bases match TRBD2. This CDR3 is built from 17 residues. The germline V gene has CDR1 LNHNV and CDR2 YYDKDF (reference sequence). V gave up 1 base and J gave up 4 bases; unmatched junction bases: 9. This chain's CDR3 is CATSRGVGGIFTGELFF. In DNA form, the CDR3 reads TGTGCCACCAGCAGAGGAGTGGGAGGGATTTTCACCGGGGAGCTGTTTTTT.

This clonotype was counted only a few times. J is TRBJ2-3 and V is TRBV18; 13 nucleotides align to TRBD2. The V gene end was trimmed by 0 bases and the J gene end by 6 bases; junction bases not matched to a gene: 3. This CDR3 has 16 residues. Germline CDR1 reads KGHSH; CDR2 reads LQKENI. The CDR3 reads CASSPPRTSGGDTQYF. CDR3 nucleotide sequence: TGTGCCAGCTCACCACCACGGACTAGCGGGGGTGATACGCAGTATTTT. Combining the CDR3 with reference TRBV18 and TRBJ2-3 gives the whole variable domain NAGVMQNPRHLVRRRGQEARLRCSPMKGHSHVYWYRQLPEEGLKFMVYLQKENIIDESGMPKERFSAEFPKEGPSILRIQQVVRGDSAAYFCASSPPRTSGGDTQYFGPGTRLTVL.

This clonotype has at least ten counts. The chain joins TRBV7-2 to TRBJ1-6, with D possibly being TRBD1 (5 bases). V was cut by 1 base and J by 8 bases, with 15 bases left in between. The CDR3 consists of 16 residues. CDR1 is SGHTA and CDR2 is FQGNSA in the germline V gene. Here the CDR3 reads CASSLEPPGRYSPLHF. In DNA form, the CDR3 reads TGTGCCAGCAGCTTAGAACCTCCAGGGCGTTATTCACCCCTCCACTTT.